This T cell receptor (beta chain) emerged from a study of control samples from healthy donors and cancer patients. The J segment lost 8 bases and the V segment lost 5 bases, leaving 11 bases of the junction unmatched. Germline CDR1 KGHSH, CDR2 LQKENI. There are 14 residues in the CDR3. TCRdb keeps only in-frame clones here, not all; method: immunoSEQ multiplex PCR. The sample yields around 180,000 clones, 80% to 95% seen once. V and J are TRBV18 and TRBJ1-2; 7 nucleotides match TRBD1. This clonotype was sampled from a woman between 40 and 55 years old in good health. The specimen sequenced was blood. The CDR3 spells CASSLTGDLWGYTF. DNA for the CDR3: TGTGCCAGCTCATTAACAGGGGACCTATGGGGCTACACCTTC.